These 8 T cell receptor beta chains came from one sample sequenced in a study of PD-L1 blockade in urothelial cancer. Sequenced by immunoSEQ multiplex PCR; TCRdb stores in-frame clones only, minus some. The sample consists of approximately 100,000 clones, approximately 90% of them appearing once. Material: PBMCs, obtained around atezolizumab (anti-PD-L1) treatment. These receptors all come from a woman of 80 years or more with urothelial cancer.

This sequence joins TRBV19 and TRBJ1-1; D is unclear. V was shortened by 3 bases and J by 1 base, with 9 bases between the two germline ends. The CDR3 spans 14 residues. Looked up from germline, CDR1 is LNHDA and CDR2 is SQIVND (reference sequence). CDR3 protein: CASSMRETNTEAFF. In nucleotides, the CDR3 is TGTGCCAGTAGTATGCGTGAAACGAACACTGAAGCTTTCTTT.

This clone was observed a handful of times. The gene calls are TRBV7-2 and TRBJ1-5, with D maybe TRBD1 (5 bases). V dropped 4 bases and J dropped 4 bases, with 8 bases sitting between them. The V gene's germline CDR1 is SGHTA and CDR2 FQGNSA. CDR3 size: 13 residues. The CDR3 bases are TGTGCCAGCAGCTCACAGGATAATCAGCCCCAGCATTTT. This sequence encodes CASSSQDNQPQHF.

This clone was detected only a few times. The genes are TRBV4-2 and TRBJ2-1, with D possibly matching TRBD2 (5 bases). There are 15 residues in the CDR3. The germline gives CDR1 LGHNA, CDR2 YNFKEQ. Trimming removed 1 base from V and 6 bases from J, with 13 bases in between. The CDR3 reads CASSQGSLAINEQFF. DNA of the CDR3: TGTGCCAGCAGCCAAGGTTCGCTAGCTATCAATGAGCAGTTCTTC.

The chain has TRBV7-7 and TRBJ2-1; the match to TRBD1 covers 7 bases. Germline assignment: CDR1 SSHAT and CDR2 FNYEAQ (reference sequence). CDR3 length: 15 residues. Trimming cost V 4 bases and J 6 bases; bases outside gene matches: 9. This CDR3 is CASSSRDSPFNEQFF. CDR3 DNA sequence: TGTGCCAGCAGCTCCCGGGACAGCCCTTTCAATGAGCAGTTCTTC.

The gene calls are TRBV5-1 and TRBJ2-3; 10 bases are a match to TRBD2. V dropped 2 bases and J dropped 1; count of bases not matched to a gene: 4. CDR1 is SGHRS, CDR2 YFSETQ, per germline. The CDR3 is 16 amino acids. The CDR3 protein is CASSFWGTSGTDTQYF. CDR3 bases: TGCGCCAGCAGCTTTTGGGGGACTAGCGGCACAGATACGCAGTATTTT.

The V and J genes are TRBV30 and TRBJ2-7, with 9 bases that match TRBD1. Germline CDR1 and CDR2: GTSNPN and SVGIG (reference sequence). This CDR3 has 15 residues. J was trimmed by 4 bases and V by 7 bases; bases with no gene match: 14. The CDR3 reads CASDRGSAKIYEQYF. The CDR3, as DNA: TGTGCCTCGGACAGGGGATCGGCGAAAATATACGAGCAGTACTTC.

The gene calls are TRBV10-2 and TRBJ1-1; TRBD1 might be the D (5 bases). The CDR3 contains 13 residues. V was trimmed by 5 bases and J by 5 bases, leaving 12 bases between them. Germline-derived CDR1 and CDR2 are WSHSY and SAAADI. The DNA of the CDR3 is TGCGCCAGCAGTAGACAGCTGAGTACTGAAGCTTTCTTT. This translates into CASSRQLSTEAFF.

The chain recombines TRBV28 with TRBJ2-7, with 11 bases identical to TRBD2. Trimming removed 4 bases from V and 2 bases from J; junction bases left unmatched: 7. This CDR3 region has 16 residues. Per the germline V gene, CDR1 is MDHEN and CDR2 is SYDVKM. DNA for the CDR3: TGTGCCAGCAGTTCCTTACTAGCGGGAGTCACCTACGAGCAGTACTTC. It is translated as CASSSLLAGVTYEQYF.